Sequencing of this T cell receptor (beta chain) was carried out in a study of cytomegalovirus exposure and HLA in healthy donors (dated by TCRdb to the late 2010s). Regarding the research as a whole: In an earlier analysis of several hundred of the donors, about 260 Gb of sequence data and 117 million unique TCR beta sequences from 150 million to 200 million T cells were reported. An early release that covered several hundred HLA-typed donors contained around 300 gigabases of sequencing data and 85 million to 100 million unique TCR sequences. The genetic ancestry cluster associated with self-reported Caucasian donors included about 81% of the 398 genotyped donors. The study aimed to test whether signatures of past pathogen exposure could be identified by cataloging public T cell receptors. The study profiled the T cell repertoires of 500 to 800 subjects by immunosequencing and related them to cytomegalovirus serostatus. A separate validation cohort of more than 100 different subjects was used in addition to the roughly 720-subject first cohort. High-throughput TCR immunosequencing, statistical association of individual TCRs with disease status, and machine learning were combined to predict cytomegalovirus infection status. In a later analysis, previously published TCR beta repertoires from several hundred donors were re-analyzed and high-resolution HLA genotyping was added so that TCR occurrence patterns could be studied. Rather than using new phenotypic data, the later analysis identified candidate immune exposures from TCR beta sequences and from how often those sequences occurred across donors. An earlier analysis of 500 to 650 of the donors applied high-throughput TCR beta sequencing to assess whether each TCR beta V gene segment acted as functional or pseudogenic. Alongside the repertoire data, information on donor age, sex, ethnicity and CMV serostatus was compiled. Genome-wide SNP genotypes for about 55% of the roughly 670 donors were used in a later genetic analysis, which treated that subset as a discovery cohort. Every repertoire in the discovery cohort had been generated on one and the same sequencing platform. HLA typing included class I and class II loci at four-digit resolution. The number of typed donors differed by locus: about 620-630 for A, B, C, DRB1 and DQB1; approximately 540 for DQA1; 606 for DPA1; and approximately 450 for DPB1. A few DR-DQ haplotypes were treated as single units for association and clustering because of strong linkage in the cohort. Across approximately 400 genotyped donors of the cohort, an average of about 200,000 unique TCR beta nucleotide sequences per donor were sequenced, and roughly 20% of those sequences were non-productive.

Inclusive of the bounding cysteine and valine, the CDR3 is 15 residues long. Just the 45-base CDR3 DNA is kept, in frame starting at base 1. For CDR1 and CDR2, the germline V gene lists LGHNT and FRNRAP. The V and J ends are trimmed by 2 bases and 3 bases, leaving 14 bases between them. The library was generated by the immunoSEQ multiplex PCR assay. The multiplex PCR relied on a mix of 60 forward primers for TCR Vbeta segments and 13 reverse primers for TCR Jbeta segments. The CDR3 region of rearranged TCR beta genes was amplified from genomic DNA by a multiplex PCR assay. The Illumina HiSeq System was used to sequence the amplified TCR beta libraries as 87-base-pair reads. Processing in the source paper ran as follows. A later analysis counted tens of millions of unique TCR beta chains across the 550 to 750 repertoires, and 9 million to 14 million of these chains were shared by at least two donors. To remove PCR and sequencing errors, raw reads were error-corrected and collapsed into unique sequences using a nearest-neighbor algorithm that merged closely related sequences. CDR3 sequences were aligned to IMGT reference sequences to assign V, D and J gene segments. Each retained sequence needed at least a six-nucleotide match to both a V gene segment and a J gene segment. Rearrangements were called productive when the CDR3 lacked stop codons and stayed in frame with V and J; all others were non-productive. Following IMGT convention, CDR3 was defined as the stretch from the second conserved V-encoded cysteine to the conserved J-encoded phenylalanine. The earlier analysis of some 580 of the donors excluded any sequence lacking an unambiguous match to a single V gene segment. An earlier analysis of around 600 of the donors classified V segments as functional when productive rearrangements were above 56.7% and as segregating when the standard deviation between donors was above 5%. A statistical classification framework was built for diagnosing cytomegalovirus status from the catalog of TCR beta chain sequences. V and J gene assignment, in a later analysis, came from comparing TCR nucleotide sequences with IMGT/GENE-DB human TR gene sequences. The TCRdist pipeline was used in a later analysis to assign CDR3 sequences and most-parsimonious VDJ recombination scenarios. A later analysis defined each TCR beta chain by its CDR3 amino acid sequence plus V-gene family, and excluded reads lacking a unique V-gene family. A later analysis removed over 500 highly shared, low-generation-probability nucleotide sequences to deal with suspected cross-contamination and a sequencing artifact. A later analysis calculated a clonal expansion index for each public chain from normalized within-repertoire ranks of inferred template counts. Generation probabilities in a later analysis came from a VDJ recombination model fitted to out-of-frame rearrangements, and those results were checked against IGoR. In a later analysis, hypergeometric tests were used to score TCR-TCR, TCR-HLA and TCR-CMV co-occurrence, with a repertoire-size bias correction applied to TCR pairs. To estimate false discovery rates, a later analysis permuted the HLA or CMV assignments 20 times. In a later analysis, co-occurring TCRs were grouped using DBSCAN, with TCRdist sequence similarity added in when clustering inside HLA-allele-positive subsets. Co-occurrence clustering excluded repertoires with fewer than 30,000 or more than 120,000 public chains, plus five with anomalous nucleotide sharing. Drawn from immuneACCESS, this table holds only the in-frame rearrangements with V and J called that TCRdb kept. Clones are partly lost; checked studies trace under half to an unresolved V gene and leave the rest unexplained. From that table come the V and J calls and clone size; the DNA was used to work out D and trimming. This sample has hundreds of thousands of clones in its table, and 82% of those were observed once. The ten biggest clones cover roughly 6% of the sample.

Here is what the overall study found, with its caveats: An earlier analysis of 587 of the donors showed that most TCR beta V segments appeared in productive rearrangements either about 87% or about 30% of the time, which broadly matched IMGT annotations. The study listed 170 or so TCR beta chains as associated with cytomegalovirus. HLA typing was unavailable for some donors at each locus, so association tests used only the typed subset. The classifier was reported to diagnose cytomegalovirus status with high specificity and sensitivity in both the original and validation cohorts. Compared with equally common non-associated chains, HLA-associated TCR beta chains in a later analysis were more clonally expanded and had lower generation probabilities. A few of the identified cytomegalovirus-associated TCR beta chains were confirmed in vitro to be specific for cytomegalovirus antigens. Across donors, most TCR sequences were observed very rarely, whereas some public TCRs were present in many individuals. A further reported finding was that TCR beta sequences accurately predicted the HLA-A and HLA-B alleles for most subjects in the first cohort. Assigning TCR associations to individual alleles was difficult when HLA alleles, especially DR and DQ, strongly co-occurred. In a later genetic analysis, fewer N-insertions in productive TCRs were reported among donors in an Asian-associated ancestry cluster than the approximately 710-donor mean. V-gene and J-gene trimming of TCR beta chains was associated with a missense DCLRE1C variant in a later genetic analysis, and the association was replicated in an independent cohort. The presence/absence analyses assumed that sequencing depth was roughly uniform across donors, and that assumption may not be true. Linkage disequilibrium might explain the correlated functional status among segregating V segments, but an unknown experimental factor could not be excluded. A later analysis found that most CMV-associated TCR beta chains appeared HLA-restricted, with HLA associations seemingly driven largely by CMV exposure. A cluster of highly shared sequence variants was judged likely to be a technical artifact of the sequencing pipeline. In a later analysis, TCR association rates were found to vary across HLA loci, with the most associated TCRs seen for DRB1 alleles and the fewest for HLA-C alleles. In a later analysis, several top co-occurrence clusters were reported to appear linked to parvovirus B19, influenza, CMV and Epstein-Barr virus. In this cohort, only TCR beta chains were sequenced, and detectable features were limited by the absence of alpha or paired-chain data. It was suggested by the authors that the approach could potentially be generalized to other disease states and immunological phenotypes. The 87-base-pair reads could not distinguish some IMGT-functional V segments, including TRBV6-2 and TRBV6-3, so those segments were excluded. In a later analysis, some 17,000 TCR beta sequences were associated with specific HLA alleles at a false discovery rate of 0.05. Because counts were too low, under 20 rarely observed V segments, including chromosome 9 orphons, were left out of the earlier analysis of approximately 580 of the donors. CMV serostatus was the only immune exposure information available for the cohort.

The cohort comprised fewer than 700 healthy bone marrow donors. At the time of sampling, all cohort members were nominally healthy, though unrecorded immune exposures were likely present. The donor tested CMV seropositive, placing the donor among the roughly 300 seropositive members of the cohort. A peripheral blood sample was provided by each donor, and peripheral blood mononuclear cells were used for TCR beta sequencing. The Qiagen DNeasy Blood Extraction Kit was used to extract genomic DNA from the blood cell samples. In the case of this clone: Its antigen has not been determined. Base-call qualities are not available, and no considerably larger clone is one nucleotide away.

The material sequenced was PBMCs. Rearrangement joined TRBV12-5 to TRBJ2-7; perhaps TRBD2 is the D gene, with 6 bases matching. The source of this sequence is a man aged 40-49 years in good health and CMV-seropositive. In nucleotides, the sequence is TGTGCTAGTGGTTTGCTACGACTAGGAGGCTACGAGCAGTACGTC. Its translation reads: CASGLLRLGGYEQYV.